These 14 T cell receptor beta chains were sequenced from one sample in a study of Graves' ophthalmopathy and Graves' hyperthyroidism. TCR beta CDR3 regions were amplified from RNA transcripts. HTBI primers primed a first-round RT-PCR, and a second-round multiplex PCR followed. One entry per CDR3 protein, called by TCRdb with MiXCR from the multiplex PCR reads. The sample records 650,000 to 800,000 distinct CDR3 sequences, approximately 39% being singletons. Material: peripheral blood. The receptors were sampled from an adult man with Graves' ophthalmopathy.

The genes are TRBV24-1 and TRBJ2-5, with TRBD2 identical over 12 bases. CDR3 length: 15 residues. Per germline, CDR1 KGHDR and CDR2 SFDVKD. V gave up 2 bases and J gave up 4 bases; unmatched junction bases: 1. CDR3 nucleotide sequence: TGTGCCACCAGTGATTCGGGACTAGCGGGAGAGACCCAGTACTTC. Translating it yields CATSDSGLAGETQYF.

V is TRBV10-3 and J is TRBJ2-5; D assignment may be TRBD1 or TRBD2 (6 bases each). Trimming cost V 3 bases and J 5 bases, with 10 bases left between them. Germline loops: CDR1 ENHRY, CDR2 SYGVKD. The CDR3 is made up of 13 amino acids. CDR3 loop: CAISDGGMETQYF. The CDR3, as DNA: TGTGCCATCAGTGACGGGGGCATGGAGACCCAGTACTTC.

For the CDR3, the DNA is TGTGCCAGCAGCCTTTCCAGAGCTAGCGGGGGTTCATCCTCCTACGAGCAGTACTTC. Protein product: CASSLSRASGGSSSYEQYF. V gene TRBV4-2 combines with J gene TRBJ2-7; 10 nucleotides line up with TRBD2. CDR3 length: 19 amino acids. With V trimmed by 4 bases and J by 0 bases, 15 bases remained unmatched. The germline V gene has CDR1 LGHNA and CDR2 YNFKEQ.

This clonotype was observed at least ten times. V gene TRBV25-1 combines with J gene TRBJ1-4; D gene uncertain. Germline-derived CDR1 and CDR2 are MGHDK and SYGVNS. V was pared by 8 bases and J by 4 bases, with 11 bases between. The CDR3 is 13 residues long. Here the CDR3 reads CASSRVHNEKLFF. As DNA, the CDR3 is TGTGCCAGCTCAAGAGTACATAATGAAAAACTGTTTTTT.

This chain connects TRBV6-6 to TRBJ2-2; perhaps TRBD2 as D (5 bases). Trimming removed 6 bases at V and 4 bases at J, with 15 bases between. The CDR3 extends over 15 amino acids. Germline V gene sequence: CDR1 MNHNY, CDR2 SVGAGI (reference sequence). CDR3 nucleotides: TGTGCCAGCAGGTCCCCCGGACGGGGCACCGGGGAGCTGTTTTTT. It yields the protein CASRSPGRGTGELFF.

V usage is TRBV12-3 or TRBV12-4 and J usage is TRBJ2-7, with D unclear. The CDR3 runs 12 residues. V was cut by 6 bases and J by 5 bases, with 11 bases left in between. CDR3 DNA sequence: TGTGCCAGCAGGCAGGAAGGCAACGAGCAGTACTTC. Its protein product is CASRQEGNEQYF.

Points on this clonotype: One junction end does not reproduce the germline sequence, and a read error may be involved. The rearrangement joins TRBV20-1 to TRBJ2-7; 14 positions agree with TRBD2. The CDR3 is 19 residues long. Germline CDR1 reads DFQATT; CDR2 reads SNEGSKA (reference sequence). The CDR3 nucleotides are TGCAGTGCTAGAGATGAGGAGGGGACTAGCGGGAGAACCTCCTGCGAGCAGTACTTC. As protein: CSARDEEGTSGRTSCEQYF.

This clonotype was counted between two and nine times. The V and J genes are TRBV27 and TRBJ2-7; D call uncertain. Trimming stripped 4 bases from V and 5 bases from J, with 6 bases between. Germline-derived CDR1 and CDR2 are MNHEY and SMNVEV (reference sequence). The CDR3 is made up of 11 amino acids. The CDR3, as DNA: TGTGCCAGCAGTTCTCTAGACGAGCAGTACTTC. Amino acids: CASSSLDEQYF.

CDR3 DNA sequence: TGTGCCAGCAGCTCACGAATCAGGGGATCGACTGAAGCTTTCTTT. Residues: CASSSRIRGSTEAFF. The chain couples TRBV5-4 to TRBJ1-1; D possibly corresponds to TRBD1 (6 bases). CDR1 is SGHNT and CDR2 is YYREEE in the germline V gene (reference sequence). Trimming cost V 3 bases and J 5 bases, with 17 bases left between them. The CDR3 is 15 amino acids.

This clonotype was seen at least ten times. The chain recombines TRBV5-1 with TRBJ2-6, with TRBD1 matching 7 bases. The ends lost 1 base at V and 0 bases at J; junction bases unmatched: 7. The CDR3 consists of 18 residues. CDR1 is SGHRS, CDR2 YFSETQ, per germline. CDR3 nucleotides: TGCGCCAGCAGCTTGTGGACAGGCGTTAGCTCTGGGGCCAACGTCCTGACTTTC. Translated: CASSLWTGVSSGANVLTF.

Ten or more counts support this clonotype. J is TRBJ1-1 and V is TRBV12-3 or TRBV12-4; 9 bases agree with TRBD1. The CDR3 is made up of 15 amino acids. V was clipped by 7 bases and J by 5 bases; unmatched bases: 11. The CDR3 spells CASNDPGQGGTEAFF. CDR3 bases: TGTGCCAGCAATGACCCGGGACAGGGAGGAACTGAAGCTTTCTTT.

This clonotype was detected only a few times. In DNA, the CDR3 is TGCAGCGTTGGAGTTGGGACTAGCGTATACAATGAGCAGTTCTTC. Translating it yields CSVGVGTSVYNEQFF. The rearrangement links TRBV29-1 to TRBJ2-1; 10 nucleotides match TRBD2. Trimming removed 4 bases from V and 4 bases from J; junction bases left unmatched: 7. The CDR3 is 15 amino acids. Germline assignment: CDR1 SQVTM and CDR2 ANQGSEA.

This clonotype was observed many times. The CDR3 reads CSATPLAGEETQYF. CDR3 in DNA: TGCAGTGCAACGCCCCTCGCGGGAGAAGAGACCCAGTACTTC. The chain uses TRBV20-1 and TRBJ2-5, with 7 bases fitting TRBD2. This CDR3 is built from 14 residues. Germline V gene data show CDR1 as DFQATT and CDR2 as SNEGSKA (reference sequence). The V and J ends lost 6 bases and 3 bases, in that order; junction bases with no gene match: 10.

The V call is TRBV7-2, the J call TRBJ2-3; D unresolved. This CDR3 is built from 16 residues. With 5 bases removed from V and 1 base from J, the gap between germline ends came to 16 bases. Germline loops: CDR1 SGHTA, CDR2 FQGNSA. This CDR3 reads CASSLMTLQGTDTQYF. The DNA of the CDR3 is TGTGCCAGCAGCCTAATGACGCTTCAGGGCACAGATACGCAGTATTTT.